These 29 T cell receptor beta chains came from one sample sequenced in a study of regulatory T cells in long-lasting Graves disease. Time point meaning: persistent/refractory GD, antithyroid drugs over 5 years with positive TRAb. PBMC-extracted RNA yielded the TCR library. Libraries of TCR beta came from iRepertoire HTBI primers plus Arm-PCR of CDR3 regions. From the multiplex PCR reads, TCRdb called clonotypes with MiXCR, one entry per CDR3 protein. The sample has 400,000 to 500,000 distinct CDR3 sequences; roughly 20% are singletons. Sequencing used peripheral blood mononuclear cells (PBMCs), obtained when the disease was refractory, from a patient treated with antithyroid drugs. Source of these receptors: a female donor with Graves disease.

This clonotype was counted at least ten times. The chain's CDR3 is CASSPTGQGRSYEQYF. The CDR3 coding sequence is TGTGCCAGCAGTCCCACGGGGCAGGGTCGCTCCTACGAGCAGTACTTC. This chain connects TRBV28 to TRBJ2-7, with D perhaps assigned TRBD1 or TRBD2 (5 bases each). V was pared by 5 bases and J by 0 bases, with 17 bases between. Per the germline V gene, CDR1 is MDHEN and CDR2 is SYDVKM. The CDR3 runs 16 residues.

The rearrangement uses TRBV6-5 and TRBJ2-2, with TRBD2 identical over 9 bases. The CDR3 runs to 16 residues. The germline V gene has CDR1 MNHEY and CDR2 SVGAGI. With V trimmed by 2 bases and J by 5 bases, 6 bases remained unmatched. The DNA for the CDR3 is TGTGCCAGCAGTTACCTCCTAGCGGGACGAACCGGGGAGCTGTTTTTT. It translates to CASSYLLAGRTGELFF.

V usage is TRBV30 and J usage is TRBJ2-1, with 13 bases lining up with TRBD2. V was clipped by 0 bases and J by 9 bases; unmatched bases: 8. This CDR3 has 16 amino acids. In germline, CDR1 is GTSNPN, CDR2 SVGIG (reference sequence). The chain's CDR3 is CAWSVESGLAGVEQFF. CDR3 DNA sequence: TGTGCCTGGAGTGTGGAATCCGGACTAGCGGGAGTTGAGCAGTTCTTC.

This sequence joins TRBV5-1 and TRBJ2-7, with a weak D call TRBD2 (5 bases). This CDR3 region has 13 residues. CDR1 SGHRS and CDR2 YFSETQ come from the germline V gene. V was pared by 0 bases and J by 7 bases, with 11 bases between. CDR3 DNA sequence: TGCGCCAGCAGCTTGGGAGGGCAGAGGGAGCAGTACTTC. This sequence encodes CASSLGGQREQYF.

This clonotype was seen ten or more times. The DNA for the CDR3 is TGCAGCGTTACCGGGACTAACACCGGGGAGCTGTTTTTT. It encodes CSVTGTNTGELFF. The gene calls are TRBV29-1 and TRBJ2-2; a possible D gene is TRBD2 (6 bases). This CDR3 has 13 amino acids. Deletions cut 5 bases from V and 2 bases from J, with 9 bases between. Germline values: CDR1 SQVTM, CDR2 ANQGSEA.

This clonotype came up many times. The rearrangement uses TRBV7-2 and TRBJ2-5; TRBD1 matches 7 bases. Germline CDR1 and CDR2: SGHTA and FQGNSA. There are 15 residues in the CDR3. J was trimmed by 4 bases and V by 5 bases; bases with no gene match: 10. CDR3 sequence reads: CASSRRQGRGETQYF. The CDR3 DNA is TGTGCCAGCAGCCGCCGACAGGGCCGGGGAGAGACCCAGTACTTC.

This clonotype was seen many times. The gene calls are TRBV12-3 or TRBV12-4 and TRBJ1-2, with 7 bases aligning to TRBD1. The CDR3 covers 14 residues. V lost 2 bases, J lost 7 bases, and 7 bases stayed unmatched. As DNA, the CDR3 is TGTGCCAGCAGTTTATCTGGGACAGTTAGTGGCTACACCTTC. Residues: CASSLSGTVSGYTF.

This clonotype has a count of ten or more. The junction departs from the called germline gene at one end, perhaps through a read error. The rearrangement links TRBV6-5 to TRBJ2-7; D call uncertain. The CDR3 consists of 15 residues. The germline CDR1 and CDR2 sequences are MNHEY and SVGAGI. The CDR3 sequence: CASSYSANPARLRDF. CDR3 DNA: TGTGCCAGCAGTTACTCGGCTAACCCAGCCAGGCTCCGGGACTTC.

CDR3 nucleotides: TGTGCCAGTAGTCCTACCGGGACAGCCTACGAGCAGTACTTC. It translates to CASSPTGTAYEQYF. This chain joins TRBV19 and TRBJ2-7; 7 bases fit TRBD1. CDR3 size: 14 residues. Per the germline V gene, CDR1 is LNHDA and CDR2 is SQIVND (reference sequence). V was clipped by 5 bases and J by 2 bases; unmatched bases: 6.

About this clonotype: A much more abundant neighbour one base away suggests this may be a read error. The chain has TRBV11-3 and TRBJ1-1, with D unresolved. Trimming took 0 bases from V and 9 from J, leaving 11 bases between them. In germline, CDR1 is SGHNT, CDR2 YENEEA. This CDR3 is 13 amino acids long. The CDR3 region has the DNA TGTGCCAGCAGCTTAGAAGCCCGGGCTCAAGCTTTCTTT. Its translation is CASSLEARAQAFF.

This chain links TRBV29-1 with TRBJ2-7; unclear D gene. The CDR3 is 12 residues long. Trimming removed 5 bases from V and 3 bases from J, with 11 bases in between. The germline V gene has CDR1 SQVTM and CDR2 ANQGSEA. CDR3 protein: CSVSGPSYEQYF. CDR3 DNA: TGCAGCGTTTCCGGGCCAAGCTACGAGCAGTACTTC.

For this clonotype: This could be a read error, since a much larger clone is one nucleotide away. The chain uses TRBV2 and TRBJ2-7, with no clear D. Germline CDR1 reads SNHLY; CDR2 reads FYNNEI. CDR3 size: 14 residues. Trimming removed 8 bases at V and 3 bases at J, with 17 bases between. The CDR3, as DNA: TGTGCCAGCTGCTTATGCAGGTCTGGCTACGAGCAGTACTTC. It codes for CASCLCRSGYEQYF.

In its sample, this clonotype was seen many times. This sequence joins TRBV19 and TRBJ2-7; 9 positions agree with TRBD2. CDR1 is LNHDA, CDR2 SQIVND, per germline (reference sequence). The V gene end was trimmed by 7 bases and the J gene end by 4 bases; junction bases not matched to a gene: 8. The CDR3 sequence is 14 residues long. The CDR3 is CASKGSSGSYEQYF. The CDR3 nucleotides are TGTGCCAGTAAGGGGAGTAGCGGGAGTTACGAGCAGTACTTC.

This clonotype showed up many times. The CDR3 region has the DNA TGCAGTGCATGGGCTAGCGGGAGTACGATGCTCGAGACCCAGTACTTC. It codes for CSAWASGSTMLETQYF. The chain carries TRBV20-1 and TRBJ2-5, with 10 bases identical to TRBD2. Germline V gene lookup returns CDR1 DFQATT and CDR2 SNEGSKA (reference sequence). The V segment lost 6 bases and the J segment 5 bases; nucleotides outside the gene matches: 15. The CDR3 has 16 residues.

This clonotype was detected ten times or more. The CDR3, as DNA: TGTGCCAGCAGTCCAGTCCTAGCTAGTGCCGGGGAGCTGTTTTTT. Its translation is CASSPVLASAGELFF. This sequence joins TRBV27 and TRBJ2-2; possible D gene TRBD2, 5 bases. Germline V CDR1 and CDR2: MNHEY, SMNVEV (reference sequence). The length of the CDR3 is 15 residues. V was shortened by 5 bases and J by 6 bases, with 16 bases between the two germline ends.

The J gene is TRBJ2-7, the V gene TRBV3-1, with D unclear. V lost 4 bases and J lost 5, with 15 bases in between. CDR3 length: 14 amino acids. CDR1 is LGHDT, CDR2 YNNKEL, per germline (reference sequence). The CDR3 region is CASSLRRPVDEQYF. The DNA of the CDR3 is TGTGCCAGCAGCCTGAGGCGCCCGGTCGACGAGCAGTACTTC.

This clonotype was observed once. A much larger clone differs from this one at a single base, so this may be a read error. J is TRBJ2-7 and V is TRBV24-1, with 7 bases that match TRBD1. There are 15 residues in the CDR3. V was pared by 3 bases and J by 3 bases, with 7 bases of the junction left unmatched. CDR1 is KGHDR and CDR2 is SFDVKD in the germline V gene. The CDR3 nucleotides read TGTGCCACCAGTGATCCCGGGACAGCCAGCTACGAGCAGTACTTC. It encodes CATSDPGTASYEQYF.

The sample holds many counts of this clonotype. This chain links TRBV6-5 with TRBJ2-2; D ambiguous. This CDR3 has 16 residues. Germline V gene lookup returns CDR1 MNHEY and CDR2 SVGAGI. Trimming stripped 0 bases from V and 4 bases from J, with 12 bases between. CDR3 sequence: CASSYSPSQVTGELFF. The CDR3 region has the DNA TGTGCCAGCAGTTACTCGCCGAGCCAAGTCACCGGGGAGCTGTTTTTT.

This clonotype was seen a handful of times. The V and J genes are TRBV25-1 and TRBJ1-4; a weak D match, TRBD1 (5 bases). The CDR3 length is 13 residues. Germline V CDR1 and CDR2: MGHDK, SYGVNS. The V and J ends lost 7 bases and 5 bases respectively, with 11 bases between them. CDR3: CASNGGWNEKLFF. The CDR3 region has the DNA TGTGCCAGCAACGGGGGATGGAATGAAAAACTGTTTTTT.

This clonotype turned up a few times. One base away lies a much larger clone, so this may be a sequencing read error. CDR3: CASSYRTGTYEQYF. DNA of the CDR3: TGTGCCAGCAGTTACCGGACAGGGACCTACGAGCAGTACTTC. The chain joins TRBV6-5 to TRBJ2-7, with TRBD1 matching 8 bases. V lost 2 bases to trimming and J lost 2 bases; unmatched junction nucleotides: 2. This CDR3 is 14 amino acids long. Germline-derived CDR1 and CDR2 are MNHEY and SVGAGI.

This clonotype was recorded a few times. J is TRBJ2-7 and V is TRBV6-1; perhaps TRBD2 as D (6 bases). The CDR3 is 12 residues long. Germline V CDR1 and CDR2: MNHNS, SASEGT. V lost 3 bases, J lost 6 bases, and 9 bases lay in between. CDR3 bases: TGTGCCAGCAGTGACGTCGGGGGCGAGCAGTACTTC. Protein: CASSDVGGEQYF.

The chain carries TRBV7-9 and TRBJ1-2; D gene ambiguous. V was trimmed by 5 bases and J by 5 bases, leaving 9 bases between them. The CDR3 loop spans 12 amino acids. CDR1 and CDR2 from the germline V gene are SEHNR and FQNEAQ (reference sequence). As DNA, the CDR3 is TGTGCCAGCAGCCCAATACAGTATGGCTACACCTTC. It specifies CASSPIQYGYTF.

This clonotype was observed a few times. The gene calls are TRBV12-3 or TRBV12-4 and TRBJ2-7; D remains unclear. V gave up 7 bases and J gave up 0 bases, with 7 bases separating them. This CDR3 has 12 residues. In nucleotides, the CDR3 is TGTGCCAGCACCTACACCTCCTACGAGCAGTACTTC. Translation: CASTYTSYEQYF.

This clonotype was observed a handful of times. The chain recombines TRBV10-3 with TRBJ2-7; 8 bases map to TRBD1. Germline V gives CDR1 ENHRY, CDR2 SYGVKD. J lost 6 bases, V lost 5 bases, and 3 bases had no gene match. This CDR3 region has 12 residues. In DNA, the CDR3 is TGTGCCATCAGTCAGGGGGCGGGCGAGCAGTACTTC. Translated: CAISQGAGEQYF.

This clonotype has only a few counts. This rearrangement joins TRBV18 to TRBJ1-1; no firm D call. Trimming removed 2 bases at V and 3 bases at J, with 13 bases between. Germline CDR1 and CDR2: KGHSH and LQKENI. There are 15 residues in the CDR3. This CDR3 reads CASSPIGGSDTEAFF. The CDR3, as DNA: TGTGCCAGCTCACCAATAGGAGGGAGCGACACTGAAGCTTTCTTT.

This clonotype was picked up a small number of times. Here the CDR3 DNA reads TGTGCCAGCAGTTCAGGGGACGGGGAGCTGTTTTTT. This encodes CASSSGDGELFF. The chain carries TRBV5-5 and TRBJ2-2, with D perhaps matching TRBD1 (6 bases). Deletions cut 5 bases from V and 7 bases from J, with 9 bases between. This CDR3 spans 12 amino acids. Germline V lookup: CDR1 SGHKS, CDR2 YYEKEE (reference sequence).

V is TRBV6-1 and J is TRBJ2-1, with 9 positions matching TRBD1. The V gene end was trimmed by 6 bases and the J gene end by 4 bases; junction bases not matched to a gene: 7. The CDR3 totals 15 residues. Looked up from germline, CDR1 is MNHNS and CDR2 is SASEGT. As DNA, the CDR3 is TGTGCCAGCAGGCCGTGGACAGGGGTTTACAATGAGCAGTTCTTC. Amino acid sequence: CASRPWTGVYNEQFF.

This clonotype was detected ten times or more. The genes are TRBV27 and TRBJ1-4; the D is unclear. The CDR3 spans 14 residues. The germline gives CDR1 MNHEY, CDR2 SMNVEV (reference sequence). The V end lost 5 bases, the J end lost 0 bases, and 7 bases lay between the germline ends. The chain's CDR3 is CASSLFATNEKLFF. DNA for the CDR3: TGTGCCAGCAGTCTCTTTGCAACTAATGAAAAACTGTTTTTT. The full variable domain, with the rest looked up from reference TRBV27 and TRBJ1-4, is EAQVTQNPRYLITVTGKKLTVTCSQNMNHEYMSWYRQDPGLGLRQIYYSMNVEVTDKGDVPEGYKVSRKEKRNFPLILESPSPNQTSLYFCASSLFATNEKLFFGSGTQLSVL.

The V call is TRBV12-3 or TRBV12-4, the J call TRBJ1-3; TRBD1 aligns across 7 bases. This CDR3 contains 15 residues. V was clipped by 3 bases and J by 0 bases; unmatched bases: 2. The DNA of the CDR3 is TGTGCCAGCAGTTTGACAGGGAACTCTGGAAACACCATATATTTT. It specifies CASSLTGNSGNTIYF.